This is a list of T cell receptor beta chains from one sample in a study of blood T cell repertoires in COVID-19. TCRdb keeps only in-frame clones here, not all; method: immunoSEQ multiplex PCR. The sample lists about 39,000 clones; 85% to 90% were seen once. Sequenced material: peripheral blood. These receptors all come from a man between 60 and 75 years old with acute or convalescent COVID-19. The CDR3 runs from the conserved cysteine through the conserved F or W. The order of the fields is J gene, clone size, D gene, V gene, CDR3 protein, CDR3 DNA. D genes are given only for firm matches. Size is stated for part of the rows, as once, few or many counts, or as a class when the clone is expanded.

J gene: TRBJ2-7
clone size: -
D gene: TRBD2
V gene: TRBV2
CDR3 protein: CASGEASGTEQYF
CDR3 DNA: TGTGCCAGCGGTGAAGCTAGCGGAACCGAGCAGTACTTC

J gene: TRBJ2-2
clone size: once
D gene: -
V gene: TRBV7-9
CDR3 protein: CASRYMNTGELFF
CDR3 DNA: TGTGCCAGCAGATACATGAACACCGGGGAGCTGTTTTTT

J gene: TRBJ2-1
clone size: -
D gene: TRBD2
V gene: TRBV28
CDR3 protein: CASSGRLAGSNEQFF
CDR3 DNA: TGTGCCAGCAGTGGACGACTAGCGGGGTCTAATGAGCAGTTCTTC

J gene: TRBJ1-3
clone size: -
D gene: -
V gene: TRBV5-1
CDR3 protein: CASSDHRAPGNTIYF
CDR3 DNA: TGCGCCAGCAGCGACCATCGAGCGCCTGGAAACACCATATATTTT

J gene: TRBJ2-7
clone size: -
D gene: TRBD2
V gene: TRBV13
CDR3 protein: CASSLIAGGVNEQYF
CDR3 DNA: TGTGCCAGCAGCCTTATAGCGGGGGGCGTCAACGAGCAGTACTTC

J gene: TRBJ1-1
clone size: -
D gene: -
V gene: TRBV27
CDR3 protein: CASSLRVGTEAFF
CDR3 DNA: TGTGCCAGCAGTTTGAGGGTCGGGACTGAAGCTTTCTTT

J gene: TRBJ2-2
clone size: -
D gene: TRBD1
V gene: TRBV9
CDR3 protein: CASSGTGTDTGELFF
CDR3 DNA: TGTGCCAGCAGCGGAACCGGGACAGACACCGGGGAGCTGTTTTTT

J gene: TRBJ1-4
clone size: -
D gene: TRBD1
V gene: TRBV18
CDR3 protein: CASSPQIGGTEPEKLFF
CDR3 DNA: TGTGCCAGCTCACCTCAGATCGGAGGGACAGAACCAGAAAAACTGTTTTTT

J gene: TRBJ2-5
clone size: medium-sized
D gene: TRBD1
V gene: TRBV6-2/TRBV6-3
CDR3 protein: CASGLPEGAETQYF
CDR3 DNA: TGTGCCAGCGGCCTGCCCGAGGGGGCAGAGACCCAGTACTTC

J gene: TRBJ2-2
clone size: -
D gene: TRBD2
V gene: TRBV23-1
CDR3 protein: CASSSGGRTGELFF
CDR3 DNA: TGCGCTAGCAGTAGCGGGGGGCGCACCGGGGAGCTGTTTTTT

J gene: TRBJ2-3
clone size: -
D gene: -
V gene: TRBV11-2
CDR3 protein: CASSLAVPGLLSTDTQYF
CDR3 DNA: TGTGCCAGCAGCTTAGCTGTGCCGGGACTCCTAAGCACAGATACGCAGTATTTT

J gene: TRBJ2-2
clone size: -
D gene: TRBD2
V gene: TRBV5-1
CDR3 protein: CASSISGNDGELFF
CDR3 DNA: TGCGCCAGCAGCATTAGCGGGAATGACGGGGAGCTGTTTTTT

J gene: TRBJ2-3
clone size: -
D gene: TRBD2
V gene: TRBV11-2
CDR3 protein: CASSSRLAGEVDTQYF
CDR3 DNA: TGTGCCAGCAGCTCGAGACTAGCGGGGGAGGTAGATACGCAGTATTTT

J gene: TRBJ1-5
clone size: -
D gene: TRBD1
V gene: TRBV28
CDR3 protein: CASNPGQGDNQPQHF
CDR3 DNA: TGTGCCAGCAACCCGGGACAGGGGGACAATCAGCCCCAGCATTTT

J gene: TRBJ2-3
clone size: -
D gene: TRBD2
V gene: TRBV7-3
CDR3 protein: CASSPGGTDTQYF
CDR3 DNA: TGTGCCAGCAGCCCGGGGGGGACAGATACGCAGTATTTT

J gene: TRBJ2-3
clone size: -
D gene: TRBD1
V gene: TRBV12-5
CDR3 protein: CASAPGDRGRTDTQYF
CDR3 DNA: TGTGCTAGTGCTCCGGGGGACAGGGGCCGGACAGATACGCAGTATTTT

J gene: TRBJ2-4
clone size: -
D gene: -
V gene: TRBV7-9
CDR3 protein: CASSSNVLAKNIQYF
CDR3 DNA: TGTGCCAGCAGCTCTAACGTCCTAGCCAAAAACATTCAGTACTTC

J gene: TRBJ1-1
clone size: -
D gene: -
V gene: TRBV27
CDR3 protein: CASSPRSGTEAFF
CDR3 DNA: TGTGCCAGCAGCCCCAGGAGCGGCACTGAAGCTTTCTTT

J gene: TRBJ2-7
clone size: once
D gene: -
V gene: TRBV27
CDR3 protein: CASQVQASAREQYF
CDR3 DNA: TGTGCCTCACAGGTTCAGGCTAGCGCGAGAGAGCAGTACTTC

J gene: TRBJ1-5
clone size: -
D gene: -
V gene: TRBV11-2
CDR3 protein: CASSLDRSNQHF
CDR3 DNA: TGTGCCAGCAGCTTAGATCGGTCAAACCAGCATTTT

J gene: TRBJ1-6
clone size: -
D gene: -
V gene: TRBV19
CDR3 protein: CASSIWQQPLHF
CDR3 DNA: TGTGCCAGTAGTATATGGCAACAACCCCTCCACTTT

J gene: TRBJ1-6
clone size: once
D gene: -
V gene: TRBV9
CDR3 protein: CASSVGAVPINSPLHF
CDR3 DNA: TGTGCCAGCAGCGTAGGTGCAGTACCAATAAATTCACCCCTCCACTTT